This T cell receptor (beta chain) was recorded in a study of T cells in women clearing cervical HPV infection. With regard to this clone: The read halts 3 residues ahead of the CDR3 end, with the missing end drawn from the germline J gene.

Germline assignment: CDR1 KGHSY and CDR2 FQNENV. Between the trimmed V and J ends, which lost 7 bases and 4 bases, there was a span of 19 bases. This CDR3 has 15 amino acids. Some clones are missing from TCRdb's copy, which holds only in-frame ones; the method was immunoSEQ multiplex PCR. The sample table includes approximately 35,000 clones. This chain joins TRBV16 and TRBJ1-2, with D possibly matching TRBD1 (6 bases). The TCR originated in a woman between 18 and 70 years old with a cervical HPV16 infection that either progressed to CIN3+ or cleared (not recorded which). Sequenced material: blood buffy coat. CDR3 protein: CASTRDTRTPYGYTF. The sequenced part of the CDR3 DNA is TGTGCCAGCACACGGGACACCCGTACGCCCTATGGC.